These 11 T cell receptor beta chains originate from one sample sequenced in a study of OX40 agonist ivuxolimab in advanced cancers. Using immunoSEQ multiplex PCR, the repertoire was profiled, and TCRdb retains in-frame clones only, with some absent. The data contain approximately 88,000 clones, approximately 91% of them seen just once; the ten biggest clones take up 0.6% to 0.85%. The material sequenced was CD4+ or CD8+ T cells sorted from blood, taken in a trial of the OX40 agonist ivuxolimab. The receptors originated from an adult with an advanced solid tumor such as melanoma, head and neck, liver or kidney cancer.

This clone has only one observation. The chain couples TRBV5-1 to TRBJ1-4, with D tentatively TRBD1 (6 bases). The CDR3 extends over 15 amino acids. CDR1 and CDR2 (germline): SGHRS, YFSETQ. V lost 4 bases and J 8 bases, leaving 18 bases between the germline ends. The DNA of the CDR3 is TGCGCCAGCAGCCCCTTGGGACACCCGTCGGAAAAACTGTTTTTT. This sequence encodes CASSPLGHPSEKLFF.

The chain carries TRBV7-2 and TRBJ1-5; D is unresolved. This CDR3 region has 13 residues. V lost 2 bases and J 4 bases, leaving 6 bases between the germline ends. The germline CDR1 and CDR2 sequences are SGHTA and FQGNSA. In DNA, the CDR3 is TGTGCCAGCAGCTTAAGAAGGAATCAGCCCCAGCATTTT. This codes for CASSLRRNQPQHF.

CDR3 sequence reads: CAWRPRAQTEAFF. CDR3 in DNA: TGTGCCTGGAGACCCAGAGCGCAGACTGAAGCTTTCTTT. The V call is TRBV30, the J call TRBJ1-1, with D hard to call. Trimming took off 3 bases at V and 5 bases at J, with 13 bases between the two ends. Germline assignment: CDR1 GTSNPN and CDR2 SVGIG (reference sequence). The CDR3 contains 13 residues.

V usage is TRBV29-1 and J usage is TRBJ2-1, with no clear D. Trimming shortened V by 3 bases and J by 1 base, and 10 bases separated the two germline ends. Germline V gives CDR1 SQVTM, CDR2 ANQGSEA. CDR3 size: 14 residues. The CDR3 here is CSVELAASYNEQFF. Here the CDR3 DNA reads TGCAGCGTTGAGTTGGCGGCTTCCTACAATGAGCAGTTCTTC.

CDR3 loop: CASSMDRRSGNTIYF. DNA for the CDR3: TGTGCCAGTAGTATGGACAGGAGGTCTGGAAACACCATATATTTT. V is TRBV19 and J is TRBJ1-3, with TRBD1 matching 7 bases. The CDR3 totals 15 residues. V trimming: 3 bases; J trimming: 1 base; junction bases outside the gene matches: 3. Looked up from germline, CDR1 is LNHDA and CDR2 is SQIVND (reference sequence).

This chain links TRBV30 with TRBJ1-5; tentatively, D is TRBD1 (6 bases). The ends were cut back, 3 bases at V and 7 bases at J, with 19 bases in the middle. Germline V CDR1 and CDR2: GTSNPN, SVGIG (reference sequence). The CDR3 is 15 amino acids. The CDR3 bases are TGTGCCTGGAGCCCTGGGACACTCCTCGGGCAGCCCCAGCATTTT. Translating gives CAWSPGTLLGQPQHF.

The CDR3: CASSRTGGGDQPQHF. CDR3 coding DNA: TGTGCCAGTAGCAGGACAGGGGGCGGGGATCAGCCCCAGCATTTT. The V call is TRBV19, the J call TRBJ1-5; 11 nucleotides agree with TRBD1. This CDR3 spans 15 amino acids. Trimming cost V 6 bases and J 5 bases; bases outside gene matches: 6. Germline V gene sequence: CDR1 LNHDA, CDR2 SQIVND (reference sequence). The full variable domain, in which reference TRBV19 and TRBJ1-5 provide the parts outside the CDR3, is DGGITQSPKYLFRKEGQNVTLSCEQNLNHDAMYWYRQDPGQGLRLIYYSQIVNDFQKGDIAEGYSVSREKKESFPLTVTSAQKNPTAFYLCASSRTGGGDQPQHFGDGTRLSIL.

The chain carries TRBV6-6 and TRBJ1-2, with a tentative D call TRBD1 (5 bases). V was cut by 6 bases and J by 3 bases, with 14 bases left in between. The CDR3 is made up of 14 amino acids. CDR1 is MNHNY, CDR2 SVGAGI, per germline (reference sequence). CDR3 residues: CASRDQGRHYGYTF. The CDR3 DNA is TGTGCCAGCAGGGATCAGGGAAGGCACTATGGCTACACCTTC.

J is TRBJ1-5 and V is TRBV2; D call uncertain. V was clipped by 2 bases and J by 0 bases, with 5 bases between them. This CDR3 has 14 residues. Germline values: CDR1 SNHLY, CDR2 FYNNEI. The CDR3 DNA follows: TGTGCCAGCAGTGAACAGTATAGCAATCAGCCCCAGCATTTT. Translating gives CASSEQYSNQPQHF.

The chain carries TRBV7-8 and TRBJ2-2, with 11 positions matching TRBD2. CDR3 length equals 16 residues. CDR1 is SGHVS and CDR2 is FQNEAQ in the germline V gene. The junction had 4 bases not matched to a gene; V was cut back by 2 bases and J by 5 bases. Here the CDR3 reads CASSLSRLAGTGELFF. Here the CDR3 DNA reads TGTGCCAGCAGCTTAAGCCGACTAGCGGGAACCGGGGAGCTGTTTTTT.

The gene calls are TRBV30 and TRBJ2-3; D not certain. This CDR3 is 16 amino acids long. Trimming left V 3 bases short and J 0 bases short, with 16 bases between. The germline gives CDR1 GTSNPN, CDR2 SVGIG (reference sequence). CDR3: CAWSAFDLSSTDTQYF. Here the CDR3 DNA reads TGTGCCTGGAGCGCGTTCGACTTGTCTAGCACAGATACGCAGTATTTT.